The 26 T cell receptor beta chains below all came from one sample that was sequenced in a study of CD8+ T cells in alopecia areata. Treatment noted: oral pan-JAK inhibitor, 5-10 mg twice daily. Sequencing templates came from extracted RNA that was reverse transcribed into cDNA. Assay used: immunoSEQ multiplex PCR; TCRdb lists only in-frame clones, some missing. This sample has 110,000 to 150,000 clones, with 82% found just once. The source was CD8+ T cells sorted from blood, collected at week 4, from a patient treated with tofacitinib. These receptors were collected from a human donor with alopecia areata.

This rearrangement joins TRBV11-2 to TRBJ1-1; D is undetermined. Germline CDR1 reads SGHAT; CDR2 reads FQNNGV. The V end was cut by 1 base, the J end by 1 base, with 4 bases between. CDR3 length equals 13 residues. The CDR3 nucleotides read TGTGCCAGCAGCTTAGTTCCGAACACTGAAGCTTTCTTT. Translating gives CASSLVPNTEAFF.

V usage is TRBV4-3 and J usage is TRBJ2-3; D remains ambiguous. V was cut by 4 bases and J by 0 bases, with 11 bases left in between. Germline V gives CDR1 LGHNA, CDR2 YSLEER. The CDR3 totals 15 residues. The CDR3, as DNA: TGCGCCAGCAGCCTGACGCATCCTAGCACAGATACGCAGTATTTT. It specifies CASSLTHPSTDTQYF.

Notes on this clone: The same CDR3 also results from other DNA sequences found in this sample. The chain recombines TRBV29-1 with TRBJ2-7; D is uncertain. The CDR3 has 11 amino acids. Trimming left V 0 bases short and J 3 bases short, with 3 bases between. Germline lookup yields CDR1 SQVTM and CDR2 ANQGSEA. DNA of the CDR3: TGCAGCGTTGAAGACCTCTACGAGCAGTACTTC. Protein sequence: CSVEDLYEQYF.

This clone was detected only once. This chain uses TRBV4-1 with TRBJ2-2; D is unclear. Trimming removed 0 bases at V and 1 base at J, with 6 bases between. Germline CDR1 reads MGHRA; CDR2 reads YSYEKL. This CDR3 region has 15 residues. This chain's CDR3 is CASSQEIGNTGELFF. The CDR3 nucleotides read TGCGCCAGCAGCCAAGAGATCGGGAACACCGGGGAGCTGTTTTTT.

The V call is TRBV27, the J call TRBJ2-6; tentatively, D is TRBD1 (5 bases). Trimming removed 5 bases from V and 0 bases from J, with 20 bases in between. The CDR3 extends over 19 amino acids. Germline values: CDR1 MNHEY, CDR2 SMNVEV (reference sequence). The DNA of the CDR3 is TGTGCCAGCAGTCCTTACAAGACAGCCTTAGTCTCTGGGGCCAACGTCCTGACTTTC. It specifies CASSPYKTALVSGANVLTF.

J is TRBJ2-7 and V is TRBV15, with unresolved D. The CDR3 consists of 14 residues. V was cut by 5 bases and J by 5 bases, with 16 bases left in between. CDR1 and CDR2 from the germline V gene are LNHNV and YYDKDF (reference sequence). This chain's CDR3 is CATSPRGTFDEQYF. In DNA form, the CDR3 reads TGTGCCACCAGCCCCCGAGGAACGTTCGACGAGCAGTACTTC.

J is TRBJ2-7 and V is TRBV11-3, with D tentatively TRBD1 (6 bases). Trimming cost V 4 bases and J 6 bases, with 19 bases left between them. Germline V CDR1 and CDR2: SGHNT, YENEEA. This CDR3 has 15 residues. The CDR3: CASSYPTGGTGEQYF. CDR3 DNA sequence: TGTGCCAGCAGCTACCCGACAGGTGGGACGGGCGAGCAGTACTTC.

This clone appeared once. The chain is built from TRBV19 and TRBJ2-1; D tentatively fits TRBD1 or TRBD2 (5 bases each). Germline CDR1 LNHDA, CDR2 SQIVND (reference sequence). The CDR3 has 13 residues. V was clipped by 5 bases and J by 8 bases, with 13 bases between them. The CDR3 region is CASSSVGDDEQFF. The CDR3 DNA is TGTGCCAGTAGTTCAGTGGGGGATGATGAGCAGTTCTTC.

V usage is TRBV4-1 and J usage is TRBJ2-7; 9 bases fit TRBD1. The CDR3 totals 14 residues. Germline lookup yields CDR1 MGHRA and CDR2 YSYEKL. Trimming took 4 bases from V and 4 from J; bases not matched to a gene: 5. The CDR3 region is CASSLRDRVYEQYF. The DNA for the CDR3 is TGCGCCAGCAGCCTTCGGGACAGGGTTTACGAGCAGTACTTC.

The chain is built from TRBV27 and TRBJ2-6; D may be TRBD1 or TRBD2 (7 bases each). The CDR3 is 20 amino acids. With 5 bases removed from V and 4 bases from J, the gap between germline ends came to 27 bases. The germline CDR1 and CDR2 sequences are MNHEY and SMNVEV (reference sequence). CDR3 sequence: CASSTGGRDSPSGGANVLTF. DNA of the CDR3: TGTGCCAGCAGTACGGGGGGTAGGGACAGTCCCTCGGGCGGGGCCAACGTCCTGACTTTC.

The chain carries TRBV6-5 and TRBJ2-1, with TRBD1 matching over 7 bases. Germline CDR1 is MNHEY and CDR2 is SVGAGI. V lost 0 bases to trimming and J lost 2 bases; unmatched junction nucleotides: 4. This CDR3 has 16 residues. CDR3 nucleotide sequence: TGTGCCAGCAGTTACTCGGCAGGGGGAGCCTACAATGAGCAGTTCTTC. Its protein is CASSYSAGGAYNEQFF.

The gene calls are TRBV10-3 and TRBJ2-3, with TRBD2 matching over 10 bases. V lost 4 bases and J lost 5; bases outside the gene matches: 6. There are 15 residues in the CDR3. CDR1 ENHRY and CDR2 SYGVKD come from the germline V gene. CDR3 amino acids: CAISASGGAVDTQYF. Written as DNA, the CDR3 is TGTGCCATCAGTGCGAGCGGGGGGGCCGTAGATACGCAGTATTTT.

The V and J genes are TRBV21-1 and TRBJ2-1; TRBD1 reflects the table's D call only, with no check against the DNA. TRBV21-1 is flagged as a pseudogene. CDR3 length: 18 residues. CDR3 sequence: CASSKAEDRGVSYNEQFF. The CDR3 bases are TGTGCCAGCAGCAAAGCTGAGGACAGGGGGGTCTCCTACAATGAGCAGTTCTTC.

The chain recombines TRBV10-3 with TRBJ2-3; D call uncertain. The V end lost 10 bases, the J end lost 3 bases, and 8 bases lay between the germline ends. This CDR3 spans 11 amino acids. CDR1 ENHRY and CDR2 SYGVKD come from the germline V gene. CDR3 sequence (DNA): TGTGCCAGCACCAATACAGATACGCAGTATTTT. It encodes CASTNTDTQYF.

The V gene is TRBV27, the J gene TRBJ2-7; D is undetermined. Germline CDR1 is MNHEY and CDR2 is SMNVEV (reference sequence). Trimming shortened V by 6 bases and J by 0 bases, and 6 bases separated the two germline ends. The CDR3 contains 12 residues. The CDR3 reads CASSLGSYEQYF. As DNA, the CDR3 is TGTGCCAGCAGCCTCGGCTCCTACGAGCAGTACTTC.

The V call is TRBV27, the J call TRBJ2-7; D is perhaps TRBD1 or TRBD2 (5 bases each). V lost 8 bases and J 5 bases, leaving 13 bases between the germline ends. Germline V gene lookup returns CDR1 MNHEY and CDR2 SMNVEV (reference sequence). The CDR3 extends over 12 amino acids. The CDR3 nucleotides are TGTGCCAGCTCGAGGGGTCAGGACGAGCAGTACTTC. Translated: CASSRGQDEQYF.

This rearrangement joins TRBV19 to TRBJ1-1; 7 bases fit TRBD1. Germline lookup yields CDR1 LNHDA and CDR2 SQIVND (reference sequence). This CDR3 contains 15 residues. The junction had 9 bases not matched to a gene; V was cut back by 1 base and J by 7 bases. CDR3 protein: CASSIAPDRFGEAFF. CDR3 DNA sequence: TGTGCCAGTAGTATAGCCCCGGACAGGTTTGGTGAAGCTTTCTTT. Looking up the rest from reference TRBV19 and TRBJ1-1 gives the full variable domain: DGGITQSPKYLFRKEGQNVTLSCEQNLNHDAMYWYRQDPGQGLRLIYYSQIVNDFQKGDIAEGYSVSREKKESFPLTVTSAQKNPTAFYLCASSIAPDRFGEAFFGQGTRLTVV.

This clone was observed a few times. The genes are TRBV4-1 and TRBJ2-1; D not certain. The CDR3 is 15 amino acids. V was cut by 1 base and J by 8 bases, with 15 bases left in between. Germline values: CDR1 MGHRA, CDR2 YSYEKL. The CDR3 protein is CASSQGWYGFDEQFF. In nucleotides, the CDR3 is TGCGCCAGCAGCCAAGGGTGGTATGGGTTTGATGAGCAGTTCTTC.

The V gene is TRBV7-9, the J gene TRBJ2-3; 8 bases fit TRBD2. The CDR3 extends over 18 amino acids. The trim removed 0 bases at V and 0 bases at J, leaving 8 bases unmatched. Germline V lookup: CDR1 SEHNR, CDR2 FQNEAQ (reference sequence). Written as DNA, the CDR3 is TGTGCCAGCAGCTTAGCGGGACTAGTGGGAACTAGCACAGATACGCAGTATTTT. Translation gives CASSLAGLVGTSTDTQYF.

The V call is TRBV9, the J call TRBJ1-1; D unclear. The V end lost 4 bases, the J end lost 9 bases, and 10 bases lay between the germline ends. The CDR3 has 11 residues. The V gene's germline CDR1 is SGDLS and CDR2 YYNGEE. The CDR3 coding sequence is TGTGCCAGCAGCCCGCAGCAACAAGCTTTCTTT. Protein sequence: CASSPQQQAFF.

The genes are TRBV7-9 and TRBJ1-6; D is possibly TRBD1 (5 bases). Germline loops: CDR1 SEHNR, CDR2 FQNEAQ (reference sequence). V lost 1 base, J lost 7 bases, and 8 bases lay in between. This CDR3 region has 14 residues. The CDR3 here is CASSLGQLNSPLHF. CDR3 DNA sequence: TGTGCCAGCAGCTTAGGACAGTTAAATTCACCCCTCCACTTT.

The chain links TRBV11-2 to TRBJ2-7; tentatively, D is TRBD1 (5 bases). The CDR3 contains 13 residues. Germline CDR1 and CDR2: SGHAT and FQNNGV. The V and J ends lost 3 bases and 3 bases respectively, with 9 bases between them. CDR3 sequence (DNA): TGTGCCAGCAGCTTCGGACAAAACTACGAGCAGTACTTC. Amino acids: CASSFGQNYEQYF.

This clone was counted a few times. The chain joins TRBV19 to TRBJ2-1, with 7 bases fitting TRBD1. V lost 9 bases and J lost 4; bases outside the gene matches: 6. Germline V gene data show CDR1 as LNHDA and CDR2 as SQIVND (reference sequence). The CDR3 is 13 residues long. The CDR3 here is CASRDRTYNEQFF. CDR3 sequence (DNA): TGTGCCAGCCGGGACAGAACTTACAATGAGCAGTTCTTC.

The CDR3 region is CASGTSGGQETQYF. The CDR3 DNA reads as TGTGCCAGCGGGACTAGCGGGGGGCAAGAGACCCAGTACTTC. The chain uses TRBV27 and TRBJ2-5; TRBD2 matches 15 bases. The V gene end was trimmed by 8 bases and the J gene end by 2 bases; junction bases not matched to a gene: 0. This CDR3 has 14 residues. Germline CDR1 reads MNHEY; CDR2 reads SMNVEV (reference sequence).

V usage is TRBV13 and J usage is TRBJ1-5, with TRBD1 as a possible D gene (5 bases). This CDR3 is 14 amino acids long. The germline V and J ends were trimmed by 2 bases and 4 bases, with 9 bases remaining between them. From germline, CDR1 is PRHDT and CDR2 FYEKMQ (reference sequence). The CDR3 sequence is CASSLRGLNQPQHF. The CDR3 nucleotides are TGTGCCAGCAGCTTAAGGGGCCTGAATCAGCCCCAGCATTTT.

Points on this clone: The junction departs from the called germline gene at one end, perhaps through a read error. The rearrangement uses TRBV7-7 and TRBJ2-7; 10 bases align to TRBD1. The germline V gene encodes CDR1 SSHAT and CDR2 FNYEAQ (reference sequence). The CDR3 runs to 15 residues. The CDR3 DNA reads TGTGCTAGCAGTCCTTGGACAGGGGGTACCTACGAGCAGTACTTC. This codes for CASSPWTGGTYEQYF.